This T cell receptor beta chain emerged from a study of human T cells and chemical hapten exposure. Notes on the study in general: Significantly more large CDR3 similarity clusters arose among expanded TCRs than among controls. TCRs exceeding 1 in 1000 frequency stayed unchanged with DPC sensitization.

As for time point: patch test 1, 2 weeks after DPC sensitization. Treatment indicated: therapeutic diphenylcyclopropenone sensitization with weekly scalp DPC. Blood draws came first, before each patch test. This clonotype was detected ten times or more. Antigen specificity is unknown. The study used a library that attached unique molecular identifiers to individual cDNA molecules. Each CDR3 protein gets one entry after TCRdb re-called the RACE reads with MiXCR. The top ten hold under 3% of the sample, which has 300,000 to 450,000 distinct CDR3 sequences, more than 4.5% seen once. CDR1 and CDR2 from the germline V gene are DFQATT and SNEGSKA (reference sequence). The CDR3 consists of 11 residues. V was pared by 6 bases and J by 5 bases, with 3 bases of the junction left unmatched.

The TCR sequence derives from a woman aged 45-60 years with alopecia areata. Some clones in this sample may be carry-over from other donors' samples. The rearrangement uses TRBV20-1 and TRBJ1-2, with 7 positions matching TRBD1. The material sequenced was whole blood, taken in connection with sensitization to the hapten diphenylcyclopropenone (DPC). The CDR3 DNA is TGCAGTGCATCGACAGGGTATGGCTACACCTTC. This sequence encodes CSASTGYGYTF.